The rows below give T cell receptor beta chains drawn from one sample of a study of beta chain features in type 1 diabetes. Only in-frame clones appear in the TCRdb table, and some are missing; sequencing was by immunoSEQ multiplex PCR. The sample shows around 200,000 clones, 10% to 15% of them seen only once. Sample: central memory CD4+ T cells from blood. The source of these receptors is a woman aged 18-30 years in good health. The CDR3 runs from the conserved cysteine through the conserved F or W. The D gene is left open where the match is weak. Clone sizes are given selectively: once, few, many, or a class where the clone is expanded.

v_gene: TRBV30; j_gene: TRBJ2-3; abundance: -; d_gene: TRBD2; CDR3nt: TGTGCCTGGACTAGCGGGAGTTCAGATACGCAGTATTTT; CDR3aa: CAWTSGSSDTQYF
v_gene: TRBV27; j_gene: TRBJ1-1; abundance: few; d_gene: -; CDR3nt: TGTGCCAGCAGTTTAAGTACGGAGCAGACTGAAGCTTTCTTT; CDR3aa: CASSLSTEQTEAFF
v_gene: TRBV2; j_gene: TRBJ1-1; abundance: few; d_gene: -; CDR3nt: TGTGCCAGCAGTGGGAGTTTGAACACTGAAGCTTTCTTT; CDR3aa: CASSGSLNTEAFF
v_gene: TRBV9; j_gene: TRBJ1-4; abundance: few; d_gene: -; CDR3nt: TGTGCCAGCAGCAGATTATCATCGGGGACTAATGAAAAACTGTTTTTT; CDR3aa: CASSRLSSGTNEKLFF
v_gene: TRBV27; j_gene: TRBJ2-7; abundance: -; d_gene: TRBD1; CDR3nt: TGTGCCAGCAGTGGGGGGCTTGGGACAGGGGGCTCCTACGAGCAGTACTTC; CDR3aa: CASSGGLGTGGSYEQYF
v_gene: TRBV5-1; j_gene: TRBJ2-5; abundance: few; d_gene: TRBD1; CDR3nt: TGCGCCAGCAGCCTGACAGGGGGCCGAGAGACCCAGTACTTC; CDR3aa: CASSLTGGRETQYF
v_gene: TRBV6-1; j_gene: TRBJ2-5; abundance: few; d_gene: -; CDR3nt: TGTGCCAGCAGTGACTTTCAGGTTTTAGAGACCCAGTACTTC; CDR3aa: CASSDFQVLETQYF
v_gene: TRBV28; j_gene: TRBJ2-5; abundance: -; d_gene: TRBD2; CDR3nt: TGTGCCAGCAGGCCGGGACTAGCGGGGCTATTAACGCAGTACTTC; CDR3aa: CASRPGLAGLLTQYF
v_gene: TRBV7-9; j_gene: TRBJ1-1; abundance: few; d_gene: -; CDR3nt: TGTGCCAGCAGCATTGCCCCCCGGGACACTGAAGCTTTCTTT; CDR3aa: CASSIAPRDTEAFF
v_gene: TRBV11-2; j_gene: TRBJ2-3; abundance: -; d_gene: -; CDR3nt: TGTGCCAGCAGCTTTAGCGCTAGCACAGATACGCAGTATTTT; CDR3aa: CASSFSASTDTQYF
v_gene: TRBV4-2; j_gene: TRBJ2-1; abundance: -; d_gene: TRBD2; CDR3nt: TGTGCCAGCAGCCACCCTAGCGGGAGAGGGGAAGAGCAGTTCTTC; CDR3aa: CASSHPSGRGEEQFF
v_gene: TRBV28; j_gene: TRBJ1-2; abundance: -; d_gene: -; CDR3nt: TGTGCCAGCAGTGGGCAGAACTATGGCTACACCTTC; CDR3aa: CASSGQNYGYTF
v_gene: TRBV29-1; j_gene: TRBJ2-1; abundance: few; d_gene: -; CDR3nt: TGCAGCGTTCGGAGTGGAAAAGCCTACAATGAGCAGTTCTTC; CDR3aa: CSVRSGKAYNEQFF
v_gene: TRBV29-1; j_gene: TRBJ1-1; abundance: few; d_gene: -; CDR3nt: TGCAGCGTTTCCTCCTCCTCACGGACTGAAGCTTTCTTT; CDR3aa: CSVSSSSRTEAFF
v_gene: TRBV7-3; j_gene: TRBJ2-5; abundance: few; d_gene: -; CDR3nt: TGTGCCAGCAGCTTATTTGCAGGGGTAGGAGAGACCCAGTACTTC; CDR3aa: CASSLFAGVGETQYF
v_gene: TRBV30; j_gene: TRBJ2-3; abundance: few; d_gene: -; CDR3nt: TGTGCCTCCACCCCCTCGTCAGGCACAGATACGCAGTATTTT; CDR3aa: CASTPSSGTDTQYF
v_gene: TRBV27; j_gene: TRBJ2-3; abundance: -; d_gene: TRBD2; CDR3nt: TGTGCCAGCAGTGGGAGGTGGGGCGGGAGTTCGGATACGCAGTATTTT; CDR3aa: CASSGRWGGSSDTQYF
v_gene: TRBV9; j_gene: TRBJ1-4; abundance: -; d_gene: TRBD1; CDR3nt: TGTGCCAGCAGCGTCCAGACAGGGTGGAAGGAAAAACTGTTTTTT; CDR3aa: CASSVQTGWKEKLFF
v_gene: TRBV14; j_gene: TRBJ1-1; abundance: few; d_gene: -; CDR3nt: TGTGCCAGCAGCCGTCAGACTAACACTGAAGCTTTCTTT; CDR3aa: CASSRQTNTEAFF
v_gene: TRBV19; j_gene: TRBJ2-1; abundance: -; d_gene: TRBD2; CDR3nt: TGTGCCAGTAGTATTTCTAGCGGGAGGACTTACAATGAGCAGTTCTTC; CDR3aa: CASSISSGRTYNEQFF
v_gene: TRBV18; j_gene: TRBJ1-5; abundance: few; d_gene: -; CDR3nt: TGTGCCAGCTCATCCCCCGGGACTTCCAATCAGCCCCAGCATTTT; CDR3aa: CASSSPGTSNQPQHF
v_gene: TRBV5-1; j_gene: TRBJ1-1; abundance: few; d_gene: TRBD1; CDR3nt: TGCGCCAGCAGCCTGGGACAGGGCTTTACTGAAGCTTTCTTT; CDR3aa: CASSLGQGFTEAFF
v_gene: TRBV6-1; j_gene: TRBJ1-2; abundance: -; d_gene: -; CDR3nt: TGTGCCAGTTACAACACAGGGCCCACCTATGGCTACACCTTC; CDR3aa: CASYNTGPTYGYTF
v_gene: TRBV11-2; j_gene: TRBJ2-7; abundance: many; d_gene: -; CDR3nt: TGTGCCAGCAGCTTAAACGACGGGTACGAGCAGTACTTC; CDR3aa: CASSLNDGYEQYF
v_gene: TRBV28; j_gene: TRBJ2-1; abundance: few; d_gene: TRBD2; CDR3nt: TGTGCCAGCAGACCAGCGGGAGGTGAGGATGAGCAGTTCTTC; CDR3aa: CASRPAGGEDEQFF
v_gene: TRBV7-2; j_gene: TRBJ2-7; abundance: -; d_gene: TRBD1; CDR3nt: TGTGCCAGCAGCCCGCGGGCAGGGGGCTCAGAGCAGTACTTC; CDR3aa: CASSPRAGGSEQYF
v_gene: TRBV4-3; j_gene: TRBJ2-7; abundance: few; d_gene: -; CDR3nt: -; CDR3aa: CASRRAGTKSYEQYF
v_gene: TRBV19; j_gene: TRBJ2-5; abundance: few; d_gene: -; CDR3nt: TGTGCTACATCGTACGACCAAGAGACCCAGTACTTC; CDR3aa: CATSYDQETQYF
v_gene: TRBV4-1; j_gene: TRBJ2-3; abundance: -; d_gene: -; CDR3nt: TGCGCCAGCAGCCGGACCCTAGGGGGTTCCACAGATACGCAGTATTTT; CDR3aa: CASSRTLGGSTDTQYF
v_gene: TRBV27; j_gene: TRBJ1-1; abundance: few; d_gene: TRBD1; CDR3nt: TGTGCCAGGGACCGGGACAGGGAAGATCCTGAAGCTTTCTTT; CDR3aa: CARDRDREDPEAFF
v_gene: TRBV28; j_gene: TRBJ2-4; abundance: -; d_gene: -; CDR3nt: TGTGCCAGCAGTCCGGCTAGGAGCAAAAACATTCAGTACTTC; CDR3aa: CASSPARSKNIQYF
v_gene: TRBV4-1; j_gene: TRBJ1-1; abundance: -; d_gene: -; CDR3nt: TGCGCCAGCAGTACCGAGGGTGTCTGGACTGAAGCTTTCTTT; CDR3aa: CASSTEGVWTEAFF
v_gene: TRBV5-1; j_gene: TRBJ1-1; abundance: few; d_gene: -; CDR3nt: TGCGCCAGCAGCTTGGGGCAGTGGAACACTGAAGCTTTCTTT; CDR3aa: CASSLGQWNTEAFF
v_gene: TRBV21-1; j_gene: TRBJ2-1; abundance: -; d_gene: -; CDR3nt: TGTGCCAGCAGCAGGACGAGGGCTAGCGGGGGGGAGTTCTTC; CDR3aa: CASSRTRASGGEFF
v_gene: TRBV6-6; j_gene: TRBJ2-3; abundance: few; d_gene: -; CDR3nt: TGTGCCGGCCGGGGGGCCCGTACAGATACGCAGTATTTT; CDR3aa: CAGRGARTDTQYF
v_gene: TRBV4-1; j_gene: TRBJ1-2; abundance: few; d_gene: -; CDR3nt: TGCGCCAGCAGCCAAGATCTGTCCAGGGCCTATGGCTACACCTTC; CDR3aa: CASSQDLSRAYGYTF
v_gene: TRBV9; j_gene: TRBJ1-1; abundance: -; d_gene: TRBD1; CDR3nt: TGTGCCAGCAGCGTAGATGGGACAGGATATACTGAAGCTTTCTTT; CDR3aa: CASSVDGTGYTEAFF
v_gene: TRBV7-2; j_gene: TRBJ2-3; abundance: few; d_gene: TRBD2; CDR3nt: TGTGCCAGCAGCTTAGGGGGGCTAGCGGGAACAGATACGCAGTATTTT; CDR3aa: CASSLGGLAGTDTQYF
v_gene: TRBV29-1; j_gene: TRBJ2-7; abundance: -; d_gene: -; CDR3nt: TGCAGCATCCGGGAGAACTCCTACGAGCAGTACTTC; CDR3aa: CSIRENSYEQYF
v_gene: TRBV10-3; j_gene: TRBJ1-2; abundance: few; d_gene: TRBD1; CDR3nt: TGTGCCATCAGTGAGAGGGACAGTCACTATGGCTACACCTTC; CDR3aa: CAISERDSHYGYTF
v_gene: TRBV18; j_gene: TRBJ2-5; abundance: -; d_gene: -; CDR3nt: TGTGCCAGCTCACCACGTACTATCTCAGAGACCCAGTACTTC; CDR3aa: CASSPRTISETQYF
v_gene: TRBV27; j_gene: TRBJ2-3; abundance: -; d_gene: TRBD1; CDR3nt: TGTGCCAGCAGCACTCCGGGACAGGGCCTGGATACGCAGTATTTT; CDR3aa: CASSTPGQGLDTQYF
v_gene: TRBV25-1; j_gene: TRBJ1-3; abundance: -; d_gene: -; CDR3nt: TGTGCCAGCACCCAAGGGAGGGGTTCGGACACCATATATTTT; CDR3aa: CASTQGRGSDTIYF
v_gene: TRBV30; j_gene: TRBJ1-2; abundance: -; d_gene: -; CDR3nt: TGTGCCTTAACCGGGGGAGTCTACTATGGCTACACCTTC; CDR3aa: CALTGGVYYGYTF
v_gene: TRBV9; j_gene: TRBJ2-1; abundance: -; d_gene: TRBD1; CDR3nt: TGTGCCAGCAGCGTAAACCCAGGGGGCTCTGATGAGCAGTTCTTC; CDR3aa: CASSVNPGGSDEQFF
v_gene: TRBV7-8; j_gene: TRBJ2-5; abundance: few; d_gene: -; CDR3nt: TGTGCCAGCAGCTTAATGGCGGGCTTAGACGAGACCCAGTACTTC; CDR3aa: CASSLMAGLDETQYF
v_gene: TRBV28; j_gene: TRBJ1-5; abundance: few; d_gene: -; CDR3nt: TGTGCCAGCATCAAACTTGGTGAGCCCCAGCATTTT; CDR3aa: CASIKLGEPQHF
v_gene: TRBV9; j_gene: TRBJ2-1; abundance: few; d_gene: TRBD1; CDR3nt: TGTGCCAGCAGCTCCGGGACAGTAAGCTCCTACAATGAGCAGTTCTTC; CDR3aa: CASSSGTVSSYNEQFF
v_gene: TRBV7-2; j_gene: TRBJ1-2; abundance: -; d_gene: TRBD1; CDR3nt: TGTGCCAGCAGCCTTGCAGGGGGCCTATGGAACTATGGCTACACCTTC; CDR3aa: CASSLAGGLWNYGYTF
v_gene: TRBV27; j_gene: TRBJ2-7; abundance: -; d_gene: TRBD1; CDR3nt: TGTGCCAGCAGTTTACGCTGGACAGGGGGCGAGCAGTACTTC; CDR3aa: CASSLRWTGGEQYF